This T cell receptor (beta chain) is drawn from a study of T-cell reconstitution after alpha-beta-depleted transplantation in children. TCRbeta library preparation incorporated unique molecular identifiers. Each CDR3 protein is one row after TCRdb ran MiXCR on the PCR reads. The data contain 700,000 or so distinct CDR3 sequences, 10% to 15% of them singletons. The ends were cut back, 5 bases at V and 0 bases at J, with 16 bases in the middle. This CDR3 spans 16 amino acids. Germline CDR1 reads SGHAT; CDR2 reads FQNNGV. General study results and limits: Diversity and T-cell counts at one year after transplant derived mostly from new T cells.

This clonotype was observed a few times. The antigen is undetermined. The chain employs TRBV11-2 and TRBJ2-5; perhaps TRBD1 as D (5 bases). The TCR sequence derives from a girl aged 2 to 9 with congenital amegakaryocytic thrombocytopenia, due to receive a stem cell transplant. The sample here was PBMCs, taken before TCRalphabeta/CD19-depleted stem cell transplant. CDR3 coding DNA: TGTGCCAGCAGCCGCCACCCTCTGACAGACCAAGAGACCCAGTACTTC. This translates into CASSRHPLTDQETQYF.